The rows below give T cell receptor beta chains drawn from one sample of a study of Ad26.COV2.S vaccination and SARS-CoV-2 variants. TCRdb's table, derived via immunoSEQ multiplex PCR, lists solely in-frame clones and lacks some. The sample carries around 300,000 clones, about 86% recorded once. The specimen was peripheral blood, collected in a trial of Ad26.COV2.S vaccine versus placebo. The receptors were gathered from a person between 18 and 60 years old who received the Ad26.COV2.S COVID-19 vaccine or a placebo. Each CDR3 is given with its conserved first and last residue. A D gene is named only where the DNA matches it firmly. The size of a clone is reported for some rows only, either as once, few or many, or as a class for expanded clones.

>NA|TRBJ2-5|TRBV2|TRBD2
CASREWGGETQYF
TGTGCCAGCAGGGAGTGGGGGGGAGAGACCCAGTACTTC
>NA|TRBJ1-1|TRBV7-9|NA
CASSLDGGTEAFF
TGTGCCAGCAGCTTAGACGGAGGAACTGAAGCTTTCTTT
>NA|TRBJ2-1|TRBV18|TRBD2
CASSPPNLAGTGHWFF
TGTGCCAGCTCACCTCCCAATCTAGCGGGAACAGGCCATTGGTTCTTC
>NA|TRBJ2-7|TRBV5-1|NA
CASSLGQGGSYEQYF
TGCGCCAGCAGCTTGGGACAGGGAGGTTCCTACGAGCAGTACTTC
>NA|TRBJ1-5|TRBV6-2/TRBV6-3|NA
CASSRGVLPNQPQHF
TGTGCCAGCAGCAGGGGTGTGTTACCGAATCAGCCCCAGCATTTT
>NA|TRBJ1-2|TRBV6-5|NA
CASSYGEGRGYGYTF
TGTGCCAGCAGTTACGGAGAGGGACGGGGCTATGGCTACACCTTC
>NA|TRBJ2-7|TRBV5-1|TRBD1
CASSLVQGAYEQYF
TGCGCCAGCAGCTTGGTCCAGGGGGCCTACGAGCAGTACTTC
>NA|TRBJ1-5|TRBV20-1|NA
CSAGREWPQHF
TGCAGTGCAGGGAGAGAATGGCCCCAGCATTTT
>NA|TRBJ2-2|TRBV9|TRBD2
CASSPSGTNTGELFF
TGTGCCAGCAGCCCTAGCGGAACGAACACCGGGGAGCTGTTTTTT
>NA|TRBJ1-1|TRBV5-8|TRBD1
CASSREAGGRTEAFF
TGTGCCAGCAGCAGAGAGGCAGGGGGGCGAACTGAAGCTTTCTTT
>NA|TRBJ2-3|TRBV10-1|NA
CASSESSDPRTDTQYF
TGCGCCAGCAGTGAGTCGTCGGACCCGCGCACAGATACGCAGTATTTT
>once|TRBJ2-1|TRBV29-1|NA
CSVEAGTAGYNEQFF
TGCAGCGTTGAAGCGGGGACGGCTGGCTACAATGAGCAGTTCTTC
>NA|TRBJ2-7|TRBV7-9|NA
CASSLLDTEPYEQYF
TGTGCCAGCAGCTTACTGGACACGGAACCCTACGAGCAGTACTTC
>few|TRBJ1-4|TRBV2|NA
CASSEQVVTNGGHQSTNEKLFF
TGTGCCAGCAGTGAACAAGTTGTTACTAACGGGGGCCATCAGTCAACTAATGAAAAACTGTTTTTT
>NA|TRBJ1-1|TRBV27|NA
CASSTRTGSGTEAFF
TGTGCCAGCAGTACTCGTACAGGTTCGGGCACTGAAGCTTTCTTT
>NA|TRBJ2-4|TRBV7-2|NA
CASSLGSLGLAKNIQYF
TGTGCCAGCAGCCTAGGTTCTTTGGGACTAGCCAAAAACATTCAGTACTTC
>NA|TRBJ1-4|TRBV3-1/TRBV3-2|NA
CASGQGIEKLFF
TGTGCCAGCGGGCAGGGGATTGAAAAACTGTTTTTT
>NA|TRBJ2-1|TRBV27|TRBD2
CASSLGTSGGNEQFF
TGTGCCAGCAGTCTTGGGACTAGCGGGGGTAATGAGCAGTTCTTC
>NA|TRBJ2-1|TRBV7-2|NA
CASTTVGASYNEQFF
TGTGCCAGCACTACAGTGGGCGCTTCCTACAATGAGCAGTTCTTC
>NA|TRBJ2-1|TRBV21-1|NA
CASSKSGTPYNEQFF
TGTGCCAGCAGCAAATCTGGGACCCCCTACAATGAGCAGTTCTTC
>NA|TRBJ2-6|TRBV5-1|NA
CASSSDGSHRAGANVLTF
TGCGCCAGCAGCTCAGATGGCTCGCACAGGGCTGGGGCCAACGTCCTGACTTTC
>NA|TRBJ2-5|TRBV9|TRBD1
CASSGGTVQETQYF
TGTGCCAGCAGCGGGGGGACAGTCCAAGAGACCCAGTACTTC
>NA|TRBJ1-2|TRBV4-3|NA
CASSQDRNYGYTF
TGCGCCAGCAGCCAAGACAGAAACTATGGCTACACCTTC
>NA|TRBJ1-3|TRBV6-5|NA
CASRFLQGNTIYF
TGTGCCAGCAGGTTCCTACAGGGAAACACCATATATTTT
>once|TRBJ2-3|TRBV19|NA
CASSIAGSTDTQYF
TGTGCCAGTAGTATAGCGGGCAGCACAGATACGCAGTATTTT
>NA|TRBJ1-2|TRBV4-3|NA
CASSQLVGQRNGYTF
TGCGCCAGCAGCCAGCTAGTTGGGCAGAGGAATGGCTACACCTTC
>NA|TRBJ1-1|TRBV9|NA
CASSAPGMYTEAFF
TGTGCCAGCAGCGCCCCCGGTATGTACACTGAAGCTTTCTTT
>NA|TRBJ1-1|TRBV12-3/TRBV12-4|NA
CASSRSMNTEAFF
TGTGCCAGCAGCCGAAGTATGAACACTGAAGCTTTCTTT
>NA|TRBJ2-5|TRBV19|TRBD1
CASTGGGQETQYF
TGTGCCAGCACAGGGGGAGGACAAGAGACCCAGTACTTC
>NA|TRBJ2-3|TRBV6-2/TRBV6-3|TRBD2
CASSYSTSGSSDTQYF
TGTGCCAGCAGTTACTCAACTAGCGGGAGTTCAGATACGCAGTATTTT
>once|TRBJ2-7|TRBV6-5|TRBD1
CASSYRQGGYEQYF
TGTGCCAGCAGTTACCGACAGGGCGGCTACGAGCAGTACTTC
>NA|TRBJ2-1|TRBV9|TRBD2
CASSVGSGRRGNEQFF
TGTGCCAGCAGCGTAGGGAGCGGGAGGCGGGGGAATGAGCAGTTCTTC
>once|TRBJ1-2|TRBV28|NA
CASSSPASNFYGYTF
TGTGCCAGCAGTTCCCCAGCCTCCAATTTCTATGGCTACACCTTC
>NA|TRBJ2-7|TRBV5-1|NA
CASSLVTSSYEQYF
TGCGCCAGCAGCTTGGTCACTAGCTCCTACGAGCAGTACTTC
>NA|TRBJ2-7|TRBV6-2/TRBV6-3|NA
CASSYRSSDEQYF
TGTGCCAGCAGTTACAGATCTAGCGACGAGCAGTACTTC
>NA|TRBJ2-5|TRBV9|TRBD1
CASSGQGRGQETQYF
TGTGCCAGCAGCGGACAGGGAAGGGGACAAGAGACCCAGTACTTC
>NA|TRBJ2-7|TRBV9|NA
CASSPGHTGRSPLEQYF
TGTGCCAGCAGCCCCGGACATACGGGGCGGAGCCCCCTCGAGCAGTACTTC
>once|TRBJ2-3|TRBV4-1|NA
CASSHTDTQYF
TGCGCCAGCAGCCACACAGATACGCAGTATTTT
>NA|TRBJ1-5|TRBV3-1/TRBV3-2|TRBD1
CASSPPGQHQPQHF
TGTGCCAGCAGCCCTCCGGGACAGCATCAGCCCCAGCATTTT
>once|TRBJ2-7|TRBV3-1/TRBV3-2|NA
CASSQGAGEQYF
TGTGCCAGCAGCCAGGGGGCGGGCGAGCAGTACTTC
>once|TRBJ2-1|TRBV6-6|TRBD2
CASSPPPLAAEQFF
TGTGCCAGCAGCCCACCCCCACTAGCGGCTGAGCAGTTCTTC
>NA|TRBJ1-2|TRBV5-5|NA
CASSLGNNYGYTF
TGTGCCAGCAGCTTAGGGAACAACTATGGCTACACCTTC
>few|TRBJ1-1|TRBV29-1|TRBD1
CSAGQGGTEAFF
TGCAGCGCGGGACAGGGTGGCACTGAAGCTTTCTTT
>NA|TRBJ2-1|TRBV5-1|NA
CASSSNYNEQFF
TGCGCCAGCAGCTCCAATTACAATGAGCAGTTCTTC
>NA|TRBJ2-1|TRBV7-9|NA
CASSFRDPGLYEQFF
TGTGCCAGCAGCTTCCGGGACCCCGGGCTTTATGAGCAGTTCTTC
>NA|TRBJ2-3|TRBV7-2|TRBD2
CASSPSQRGGSDTQYF
TGTGCCAGCAGCCCGTCCCAGCGGGGGGGATCAGATACGCAGTATTTT
>NA|TRBJ2-1|TRBV7-2|NA
CASSLQISSYNEQFF
TGTGCCAGCAGCCTCCAGATCAGCTCCTACAATGAGCAGTTCTTC
>NA|TRBJ2-7|TRBV7-8|TRBD2
CASHSGTPLEQYF
TGTGCCAGCCACAGCGGGACCCCCCTCGAGCAGTACTTC
>NA|TRBJ1-5|TRBV7-2|NA
CASSLGGQQPQHF
TGTGCCAGCAGCTTAGGAGGACAGCAGCCCCAGCATTTT
>NA|TRBJ2-3|TRBV19|TRBD1
CASSSSGTGGYTQYF
TGTGCCAGTAGTTCGTCCGGGACAGGGGGCTATACGCAGTATTTT